This TCR beta chain originates from a study of shared clonotypes between healthy human individuals. General study points: Sharing across a few donors was seen in about 5% of naive CD4 clonotypes.

TCRdb's table, derived via immunoSEQ multiplex PCR, lists solely in-frame clones and lacks some. The sample lists roughly 640,000 clones, around 72% occurring once. About this clone: Its antigen is not identified.

V lost 8 bases to trimming and J lost 5 bases, with 13 bases between them. In germline, CDR1 is MNHNS, CDR2 SASEGT. This CDR3 comprises 13 residues. The sequence was collected from a woman between 25 and 40 years old in good health. Sequences were obtained from memory CD4+ T cells sorted from blood. The subset: CD45RA-negative fraction. This chain uses TRBV6-1 with TRBJ1-5, with a weak D call TRBD1 (5 bases). DNA of the CDR3: TGTGCCAGCGTACCAAGGGGCTATCAGCCCCAGCATTTT. As protein: CASVPRGYQPQHF.